The clone carrying this T cell receptor (beta chain) has at least ten counts. Its specificity is unknown. The data were obtained in a study of CD8+CD57+ T cells in acquired aplastic anemia. TCR beta VDJ and CDR3 were profiled, and genomic DNA was the template. TCRdb reprocessed the reads via MiXCR and lists one record per CDR3 protein. The data show about 160,000 distinct CDR3 sequences, roughly 48% seen once. Individuals selected for sequencing had exhibited CD8+CD57+ cell expansion on flow cytometry. Patients were treatment-naive when blood was sampled. Study-wide results and caveats: Statistical testing detected no significant gap in CD8+ Simpson's diversity between patients and controls.

CDR1 SGHRS and CDR2 YFSETQ come from the germline V gene. Trimming shortened V by 0 bases and J by 8 bases, and 8 bases separated the two germline ends. CDR3 length equals 12 residues. The TCR was taken from a human donor with aplastic anemia. This chain links TRBV5-1 with TRBJ1-2; D is perhaps TRBD1 (6 bases). Sequencing used sorted CD4+, CD8+, or CD8+CD57+ T cells (not recorded which) from PBMCs. This chain's CDR3 is CASSLGGAGYTF. For the CDR3, the DNA is TGCGCCAGCAGCTTGGGGGGGGCCGGCTACACCTTC. Looking up the rest from reference TRBV5-1 and TRBJ1-2 gives the full variable domain: KAGVTQTPRYLIKTRGQQVTLSCSPISGHRSVSWYQQTPGQGLQFLFEYFSETQRNKGNFPGRFSGRQFSNSRSEMNVSTLELGDSALYLCASSLGGAGYTFGSGTRLTVV.